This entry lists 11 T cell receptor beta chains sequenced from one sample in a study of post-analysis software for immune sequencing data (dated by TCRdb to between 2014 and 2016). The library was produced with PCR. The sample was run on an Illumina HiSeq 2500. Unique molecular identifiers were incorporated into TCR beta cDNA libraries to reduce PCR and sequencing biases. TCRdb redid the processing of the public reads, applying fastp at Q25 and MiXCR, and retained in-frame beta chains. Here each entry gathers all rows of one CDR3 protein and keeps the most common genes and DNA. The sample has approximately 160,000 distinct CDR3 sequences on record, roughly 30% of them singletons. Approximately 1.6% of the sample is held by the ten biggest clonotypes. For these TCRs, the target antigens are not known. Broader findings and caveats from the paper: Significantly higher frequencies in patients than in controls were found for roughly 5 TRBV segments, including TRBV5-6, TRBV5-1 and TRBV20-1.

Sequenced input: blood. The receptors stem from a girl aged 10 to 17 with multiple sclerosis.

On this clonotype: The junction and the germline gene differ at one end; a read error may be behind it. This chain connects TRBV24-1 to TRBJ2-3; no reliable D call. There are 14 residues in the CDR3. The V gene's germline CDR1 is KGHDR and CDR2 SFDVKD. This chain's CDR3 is CATSDRLSTDMQYF. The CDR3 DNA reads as TGTGCCACCAGTGATCGTCTGAGCACAGATATGCAGTATTTT.

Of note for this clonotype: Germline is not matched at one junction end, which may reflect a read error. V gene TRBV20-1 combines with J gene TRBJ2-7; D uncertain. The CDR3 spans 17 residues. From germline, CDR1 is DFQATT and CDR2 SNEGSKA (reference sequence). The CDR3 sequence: CSVRSSLNWGLKYEQYF. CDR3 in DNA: TGCAGTGTTAGATCGAGCCTGAACTGGGGATTAAAATACGAGCAGTACTTC.

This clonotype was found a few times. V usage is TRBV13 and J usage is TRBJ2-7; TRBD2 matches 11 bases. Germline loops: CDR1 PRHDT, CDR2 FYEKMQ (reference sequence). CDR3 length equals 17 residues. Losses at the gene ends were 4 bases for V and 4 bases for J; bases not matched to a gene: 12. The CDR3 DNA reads TGTGCCAGCAGCTCCCAGGGCGGGACTAGCGGAAATTACGAGCAGTACTTC. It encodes CASSSQGGTSGNYEQYF.

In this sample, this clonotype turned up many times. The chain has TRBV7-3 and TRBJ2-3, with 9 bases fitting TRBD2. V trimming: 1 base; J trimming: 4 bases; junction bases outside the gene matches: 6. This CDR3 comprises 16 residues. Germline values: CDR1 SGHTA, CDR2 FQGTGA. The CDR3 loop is CASSLRLAGRSDTQYF. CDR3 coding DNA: TGTGCCAGCAGCTTAAGGCTAGCGGGACGATCAGATACGCAGTATTTT. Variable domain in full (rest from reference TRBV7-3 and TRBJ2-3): GAGVSQTPSNKVTEKGKYVELRCDPISGHTALYWYRQSLGQGPEFLIYFQGTGAADDSGLPNDRFFAVRPEGSVSTLKIQRTERGDSAVYLCASSLRLAGRSDTQYFGPGTRLTVL.

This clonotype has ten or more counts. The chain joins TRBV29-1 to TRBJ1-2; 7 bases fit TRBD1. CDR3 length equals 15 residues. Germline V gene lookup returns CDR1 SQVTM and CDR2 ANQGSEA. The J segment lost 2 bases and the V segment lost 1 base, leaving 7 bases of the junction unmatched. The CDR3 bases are TGCAGCGTTGAAGGACAGGGACAGCAGAACTATGGCTACACCTTC. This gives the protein CSVEGQGQQNYGYTF.

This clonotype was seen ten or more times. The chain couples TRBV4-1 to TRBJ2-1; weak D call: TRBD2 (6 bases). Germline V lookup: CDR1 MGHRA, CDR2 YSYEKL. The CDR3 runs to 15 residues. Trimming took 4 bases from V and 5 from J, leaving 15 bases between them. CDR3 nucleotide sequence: TGCGCCAGCAGCCTTCGGGAGTTAGGGGACAATGAGCAGTTCTTC. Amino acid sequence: CASSLRELGDNEQFF.

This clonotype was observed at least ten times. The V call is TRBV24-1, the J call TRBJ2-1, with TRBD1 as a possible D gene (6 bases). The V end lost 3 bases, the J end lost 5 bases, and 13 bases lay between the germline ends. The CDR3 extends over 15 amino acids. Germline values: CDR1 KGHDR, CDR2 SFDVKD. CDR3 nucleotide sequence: TGTGCCACCAGTGATGCCGGGACAATCGACAATGAGCAGTTCTTC. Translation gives CATSDAGTIDNEQFF.

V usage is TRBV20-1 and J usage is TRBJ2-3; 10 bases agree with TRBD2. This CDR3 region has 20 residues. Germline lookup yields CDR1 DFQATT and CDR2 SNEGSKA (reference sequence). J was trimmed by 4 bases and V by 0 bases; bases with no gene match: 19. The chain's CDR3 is CSARDISGGYRGWSSDTQYF. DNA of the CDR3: TGCAGTGCTAGAGATATTAGCGGGGGGTACCGAGGGTGGAGTTCAGATACGCAGTATTTT.

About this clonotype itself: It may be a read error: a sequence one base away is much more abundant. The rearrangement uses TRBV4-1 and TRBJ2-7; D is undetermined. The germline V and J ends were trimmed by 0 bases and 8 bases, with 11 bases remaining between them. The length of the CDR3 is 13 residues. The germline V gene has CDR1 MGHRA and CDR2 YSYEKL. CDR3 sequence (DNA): TGCGCCAGCAGCCAAGATTGGGCCCTGCAGCAGTACTTC. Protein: CASSQDWALQQYF.

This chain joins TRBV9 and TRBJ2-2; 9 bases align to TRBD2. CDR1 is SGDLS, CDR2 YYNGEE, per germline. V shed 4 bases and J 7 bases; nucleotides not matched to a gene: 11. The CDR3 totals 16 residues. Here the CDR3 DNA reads TGTGCCAGCAGCCCCCTGACTAGCGGACTAATCGGGGAGCTGTTTTTT. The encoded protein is CASSPLTSGLIGELFF.

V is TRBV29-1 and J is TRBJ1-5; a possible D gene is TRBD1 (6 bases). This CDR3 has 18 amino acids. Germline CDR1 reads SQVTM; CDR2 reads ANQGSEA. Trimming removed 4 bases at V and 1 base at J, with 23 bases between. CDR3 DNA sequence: TGCAGCGTTGGTCTACAAAGGACAGCGACGAGGAGCAATCAGCCCCAGCATTTT. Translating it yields CSVGLQRTATRSNQPQHF.